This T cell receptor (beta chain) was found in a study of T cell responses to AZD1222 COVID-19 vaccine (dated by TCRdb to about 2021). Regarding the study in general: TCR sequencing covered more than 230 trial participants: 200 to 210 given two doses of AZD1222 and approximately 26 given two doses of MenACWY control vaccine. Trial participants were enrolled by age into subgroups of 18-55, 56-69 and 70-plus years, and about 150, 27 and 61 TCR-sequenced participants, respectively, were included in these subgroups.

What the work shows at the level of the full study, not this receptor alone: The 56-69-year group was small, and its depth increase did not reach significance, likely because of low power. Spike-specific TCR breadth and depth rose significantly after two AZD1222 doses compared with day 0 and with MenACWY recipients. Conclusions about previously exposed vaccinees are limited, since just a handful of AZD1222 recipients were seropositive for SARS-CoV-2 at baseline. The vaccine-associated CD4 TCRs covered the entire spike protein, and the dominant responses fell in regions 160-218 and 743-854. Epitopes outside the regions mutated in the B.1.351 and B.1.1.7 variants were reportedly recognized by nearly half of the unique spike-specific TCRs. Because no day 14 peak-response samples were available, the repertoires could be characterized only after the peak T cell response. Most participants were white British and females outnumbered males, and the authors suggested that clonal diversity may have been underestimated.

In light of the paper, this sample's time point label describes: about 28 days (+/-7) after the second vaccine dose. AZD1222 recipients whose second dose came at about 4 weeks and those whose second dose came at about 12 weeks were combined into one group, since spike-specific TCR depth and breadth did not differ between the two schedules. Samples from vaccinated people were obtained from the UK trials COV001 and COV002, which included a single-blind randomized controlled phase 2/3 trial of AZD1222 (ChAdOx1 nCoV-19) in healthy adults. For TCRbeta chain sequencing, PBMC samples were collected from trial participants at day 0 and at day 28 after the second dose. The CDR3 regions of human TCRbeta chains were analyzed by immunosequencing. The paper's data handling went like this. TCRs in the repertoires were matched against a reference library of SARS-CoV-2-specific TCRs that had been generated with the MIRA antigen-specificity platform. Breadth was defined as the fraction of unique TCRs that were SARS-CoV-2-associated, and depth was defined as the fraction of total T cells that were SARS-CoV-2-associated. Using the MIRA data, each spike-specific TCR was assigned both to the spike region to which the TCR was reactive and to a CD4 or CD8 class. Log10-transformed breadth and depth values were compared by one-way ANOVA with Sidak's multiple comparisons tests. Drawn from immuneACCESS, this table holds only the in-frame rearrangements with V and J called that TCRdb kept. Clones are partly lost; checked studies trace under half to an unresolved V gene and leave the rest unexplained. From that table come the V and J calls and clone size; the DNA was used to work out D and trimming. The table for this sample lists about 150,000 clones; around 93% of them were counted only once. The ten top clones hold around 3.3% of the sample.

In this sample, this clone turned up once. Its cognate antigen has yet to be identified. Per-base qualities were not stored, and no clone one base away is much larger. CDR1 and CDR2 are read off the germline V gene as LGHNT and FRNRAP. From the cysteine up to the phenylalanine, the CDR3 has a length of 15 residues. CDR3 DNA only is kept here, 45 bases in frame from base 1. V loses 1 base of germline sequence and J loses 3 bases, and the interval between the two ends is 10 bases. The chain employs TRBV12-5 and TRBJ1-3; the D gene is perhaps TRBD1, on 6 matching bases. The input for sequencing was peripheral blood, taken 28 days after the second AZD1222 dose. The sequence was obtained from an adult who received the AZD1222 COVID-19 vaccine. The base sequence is TGTGCTAGTGGTTTGGACCAGGGGTTTGGAAACACCATATATTTT. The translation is CASGLDQGFGNTIYF. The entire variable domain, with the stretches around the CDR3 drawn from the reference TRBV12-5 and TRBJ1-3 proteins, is DARVTQTPRHKVTEMGQEVTMRCQPILGHNTVFWYRQTMMQGLELLAYFRNRAPLDDSGMPKDRFSAEMPDATLATLKIQPSEPRDSAVYFCASGLDQGFGNTIYFGEGSWLTVV.